The source of this TCR beta chain is a study of cytomegalovirus exposure and HLA in healthy donors. Overall study context: Sequencing of around 200 million T cells in an earlier analysis found 120 million or so unique TCR beta sequences. For the 300 to 450 genotyped donors, approximately 83% fell within the Caucasian-associated ancestry cluster.

V lost 1 base, J lost 11 bases, and 20 bases lay in between. From germline, CDR1 is MGHRA and CDR2 YSYEKL. The CDR3 is made up of 15 amino acids. Use of 60 Vbeta and 13 Jbeta primers characterized the PCR. Clones were sequenced by immunoSEQ multiplex PCR, and TCRdb holds only the in-frame ones, with some missing. The sample has 65,000 to 95,000 clones. Source material: PBMCs. The sequence was obtained from a man aged 25-45 years in good health and CMV-seronegative. This chain joins TRBV4-1 and TRBJ1-1; possible D gene TRBD1, 5 bases. The CDR3 DNA sequence: TGCGCCAGCAGCCAAGGGAGTGGGCAGGGTTTTTTGGCTTTCTTT. Protein: CASSQGSGQGFLAFF.